These 9 T cell receptor beta chains share one sample of origin, sequenced in a study of blood T cell repertoires in COVID-19. Data came from immunoSEQ multiplex PCR; TCRdb stores just in-frame clones and leaves some out. The sample lists about 52,000 clones, around 92% seen once, with approximately 10% in the top ten. Input material: peripheral blood. These receptor sequences come from a man older than 75 with active or convalescent COVID-19.

The chain recombines TRBV4-3 with TRBJ2-2; 11 positions match TRBD2. The V segment lost 3 bases and the J segment 2 bases; nucleotides outside the gene matches: 2. This CDR3 is built from 16 residues. Germline lookup yields CDR1 LGHNA and CDR2 YSLEER. The CDR3 DNA reads as TGCGCCAGCAGCCAGGGACTAGCGGAAAACACCGGGGAGCTGTTTTTT. Protein sequence: CASSQGLAENTGELFF.

The chain uses TRBV29-1 and TRBJ1-3; possibly TRBD1 for D (5 bases). Trimming cost V 5 bases and J 1 base, with 15 bases left between them. CDR3 length: 15 residues. Germline V gives CDR1 SQVTM, CDR2 ANQGSEA. The CDR3 DNA is TGCAGCGTTATACCGTGGGCAGGGTCTGGAAACACCATATATTTT. This translates into CSVIPWAGSGNTIYF.

As concerns this clone: The junction does not match germline at one end; this may be a read error. The rearrangement links TRBV5-4 to TRBJ2-3, with D possibly being TRBD1 (6 bases). CDR1 is SGHNT, CDR2 YYREEE, per germline (reference sequence). The CDR3 is 15 residues long. CDR3 sequence reads: CASSLSTGRTNTQYF. The CDR3, as DNA: TGTGCCAGCAGCTTGTCAACAGGGCGCACAAATACGCAGTATTTT. The whole variable domain, remainder taken from reference TRBV5-4 and TRBJ2-3, is ETGVTQSPTHLIKTRGQQVTLRCSSQSGHNTVSWYQQALGQGPQFIFQYYREEENGRGNFPPRFSGLQFPNYSSELNVNALELDDSALYLCASSLSTGRTNTQYFGPGTRLTVL.

This clone appeared once. This chain links TRBV11-2 with TRBJ1-2, with 9 bases aligning to TRBD1. J was trimmed by 8 bases and V by 4 bases; bases with no gene match: 14. Germline values: CDR1 SGHAT, CDR2 FQNNGV. CDR3 size: 16 residues. The CDR3 nucleotides read TGTGCCAGCAGCTCGCTGAGACAGGGGGAGGTGGGAGGCTACACCTTC. Its translation: CASSSLRQGEVGGYTF. Full variable domain (rest looked up from reference TRBV11-2 and TRBJ1-2): EAGVAQSPRYKIIEKRQSVAFWCNPISGHATLYWYQQILGQGPKLLIQFQNNGVVDDSQLPKDRFSAERLKGVDSTLKIQPAKLEDSAVYLCASSSLRQGEVGGYTFGSGTRLTVV.

This chain connects TRBV18 to TRBJ2-7; tentatively, D is TRBD1 (6 bases). This CDR3 comprises 14 residues. The germline V and J ends were trimmed by 3 bases and 2 bases, with 11 bases remaining between them. Germline CDR1 KGHSH, CDR2 LQKENI. This chain's CDR3 is CASSPGTSPYEQYF. The CDR3 DNA reads as TGTGCCAGCTCACCCGGGACATCGCCCTACGAGCAGTACTTC.

This clone was picked up one time. The rearrangement uses TRBV7-3 and TRBJ1-1; D possibly corresponds to TRBD1 (5 bases). The V end lost 5 bases, the J end lost 1 base, and 11 bases lay between the germline ends. The CDR3 length is 14 residues. Germline CDR1 SGHTA, CDR2 FQGTGA. The DNA for the CDR3 is TGTGCCAGCAGCCCGAACACAGGGAACACTGAAGCTTTCTTT. Translation gives CASSPNTGNTEAFF.

The chain is built from TRBV28 and TRBJ2-7, with 11 nucleotides matching TRBD1. V shed 6 bases and J 7 bases; nucleotides not matched to a gene: 8. The CDR3 runs to 14 residues. The germline gives CDR1 MDHEN, CDR2 SYDVKM. CDR3 protein: CASRRTGGIGEQYF. CDR3 nucleotides: TGTGCCAGCAGGAGGACAGGGGGCATCGGGGAGCAGTACTTC.

The chain is built from TRBV19 and TRBJ2-2, with TRBD2 matching over 9 bases. The CDR3 spans 16 residues. The germline V gene encodes CDR1 LNHDA and CDR2 SQIVND (reference sequence). After removal of 11 bases from V and 6 bases from J, the junction contained 16 bases not matched to a gene. The CDR3: CASYDRGRALAGELFF. DNA of the CDR3: TGTGCCTCCTACGACCGCGGGAGGGCCTTAGCCGGGGAGCTGTTTTTT.

V is TRBV28 and J is TRBJ2-5, with D unclear. The length of the CDR3 is 14 residues. The germline V and J ends were trimmed by 3 bases and 0 bases, with 8 bases remaining between them. Germline CDR1 and CDR2: MDHEN and SYDVKM. CDR3 protein: CASSLRVHQETQYF. CDR3 coding DNA: TGTGCCAGCAGTTTGAGAGTACACCAAGAGACCCAGTACTTC.